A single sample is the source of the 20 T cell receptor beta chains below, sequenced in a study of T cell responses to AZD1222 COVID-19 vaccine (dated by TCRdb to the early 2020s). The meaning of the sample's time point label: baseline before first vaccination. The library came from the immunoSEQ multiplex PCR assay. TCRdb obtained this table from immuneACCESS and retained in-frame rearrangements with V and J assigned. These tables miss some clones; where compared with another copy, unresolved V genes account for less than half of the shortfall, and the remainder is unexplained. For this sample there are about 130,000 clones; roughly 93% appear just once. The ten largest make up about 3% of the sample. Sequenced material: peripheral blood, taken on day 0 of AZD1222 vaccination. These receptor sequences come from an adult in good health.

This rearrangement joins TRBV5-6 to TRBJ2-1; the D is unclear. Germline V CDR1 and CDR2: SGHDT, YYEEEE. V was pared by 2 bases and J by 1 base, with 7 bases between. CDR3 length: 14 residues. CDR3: CASSFGGSYNEQFF. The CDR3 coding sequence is TGTGCCAGCAGCTTTGGCGGATCCTACAATGAGCAGTTCTTC.

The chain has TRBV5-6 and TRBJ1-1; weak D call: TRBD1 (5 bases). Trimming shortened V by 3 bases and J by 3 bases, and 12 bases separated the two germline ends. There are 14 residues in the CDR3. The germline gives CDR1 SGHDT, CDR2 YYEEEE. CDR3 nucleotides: TGTGCCAGCAGCTGGACGGGACGGTACACTGAAGCTTTCTTT. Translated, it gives CASSWTGRYTEAFF.

For the CDR3, the DNA is TGTGCCAGCAGACCTACAGGGGGCGCGACTGAAGCTTTCTTT. It is translated as CASRPTGGATEAFF. The chain recombines TRBV3-1 (or the pseudogene TRBV3-2) with TRBJ1-1; 9 bases align to TRBD1. The V gene's germline CDR1 is LGHDT and CDR2 YNNKEL (reference sequence). V was pared by 6 bases and J by 5 bases, with 7 bases of the junction left unmatched. The CDR3 runs 14 residues.

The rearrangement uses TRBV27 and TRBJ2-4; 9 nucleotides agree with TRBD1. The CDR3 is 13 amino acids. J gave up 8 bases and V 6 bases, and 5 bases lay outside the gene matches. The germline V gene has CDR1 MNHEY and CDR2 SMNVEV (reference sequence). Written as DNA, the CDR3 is TGTGCCAGCAGAAGGACAGGGGATGACATTCAGTACTTC. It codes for CASRRTGDDIQYF.

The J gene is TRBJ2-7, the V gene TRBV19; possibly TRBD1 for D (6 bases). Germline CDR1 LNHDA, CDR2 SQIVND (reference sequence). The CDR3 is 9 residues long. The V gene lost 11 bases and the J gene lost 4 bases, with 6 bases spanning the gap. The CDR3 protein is CAGTYEQYF. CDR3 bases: TGTGCCGGGACATACGAGCAGTACTTC. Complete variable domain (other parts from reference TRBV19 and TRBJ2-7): DGGITQSPKYLFRKEGQNVTLSCEQNLNHDAMYWYRQDPGQGLRLIYYSQIVNDFQKGDIAEGYSVSREKKESFPLTVTSAQKNPTAFYLCAGTYEQYFGPGTRLTVT.

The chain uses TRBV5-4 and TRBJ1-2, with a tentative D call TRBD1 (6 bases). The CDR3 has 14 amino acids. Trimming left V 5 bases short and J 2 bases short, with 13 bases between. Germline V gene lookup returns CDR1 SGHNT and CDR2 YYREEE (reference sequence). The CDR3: CASRDGGRNYGYTF. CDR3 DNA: TGTGCCAGCAGGGATGGGGGGCGGAACTATGGCTACACCTTC.

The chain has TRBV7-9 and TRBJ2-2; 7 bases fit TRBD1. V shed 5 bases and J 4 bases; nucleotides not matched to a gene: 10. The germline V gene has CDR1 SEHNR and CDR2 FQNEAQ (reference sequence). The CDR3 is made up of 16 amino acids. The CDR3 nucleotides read TGTGCCAGCAGCCAGGCGAGGGGGCGGAGCACCGGGGAGCTGTTTTTT. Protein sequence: CASSQARGRSTGELFF.

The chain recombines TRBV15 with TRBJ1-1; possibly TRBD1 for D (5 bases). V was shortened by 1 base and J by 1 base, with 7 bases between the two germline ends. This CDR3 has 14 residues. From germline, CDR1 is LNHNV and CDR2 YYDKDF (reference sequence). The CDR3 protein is CATSRGDRNTEAFF. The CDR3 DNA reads TGTGCCACCAGCAGAGGCGACAGGAACACTGAAGCTTTCTTT.

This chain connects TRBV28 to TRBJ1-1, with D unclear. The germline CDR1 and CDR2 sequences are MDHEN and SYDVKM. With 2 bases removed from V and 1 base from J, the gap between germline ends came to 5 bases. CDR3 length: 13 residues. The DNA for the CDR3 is TGTGCCAGCAGTTTACCAGGGAACACTGAAGCTTTCTTT. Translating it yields CASSLPGNTEAFF.

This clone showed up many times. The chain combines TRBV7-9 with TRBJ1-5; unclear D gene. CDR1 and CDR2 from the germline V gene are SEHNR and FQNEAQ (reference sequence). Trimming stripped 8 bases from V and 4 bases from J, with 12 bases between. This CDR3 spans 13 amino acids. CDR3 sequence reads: CASGHGRNQPQHF. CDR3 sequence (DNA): TGTGCCAGCGGCCACGGGCGGAATCAGCCCCAGCATTTT.

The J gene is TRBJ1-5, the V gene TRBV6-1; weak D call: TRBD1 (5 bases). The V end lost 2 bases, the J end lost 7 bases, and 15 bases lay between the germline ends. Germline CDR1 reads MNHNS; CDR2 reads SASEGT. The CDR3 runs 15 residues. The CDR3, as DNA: TGTGCCAGCAGTGAACTTTGGGGGGGAGGGCAGCCCCAGCATTTT. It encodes CASSELWGGGQPQHF.

The CDR3 nucleotides read TGTGCCAGCAGCGTAACGTCCGGAGAGCCCCAGCATTTT. Amino acid sequence: CASSVTSGEPQHF. The chain combines TRBV9 with TRBJ1-5, with D unclear. Looked up from germline, CDR1 is SGDLS and CDR2 is YYNGEE. V was clipped by 1 base and J by 8 bases, with 10 bases between them. The length of the CDR3 is 13 residues. The full variable domain, its missing parts supplied by reference TRBV9 and TRBJ1-5, is DSGVTQTPKHLITATGQRVTLRCSPRSGDLSVYWYQQSLDQGLQFLIQYYNGEERAKGNILERFSAQQFPDLHSELNLSSLELGDSALYFCASSVTSGEPQHFGDGTRLSIL.

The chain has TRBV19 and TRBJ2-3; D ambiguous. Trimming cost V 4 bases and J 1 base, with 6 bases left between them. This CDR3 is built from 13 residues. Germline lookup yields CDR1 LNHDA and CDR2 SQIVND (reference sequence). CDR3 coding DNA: TGTGCCAGTAGTACCTCTCGCACAGATACGCAGTATTTT. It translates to CASSTSRTDTQYF.

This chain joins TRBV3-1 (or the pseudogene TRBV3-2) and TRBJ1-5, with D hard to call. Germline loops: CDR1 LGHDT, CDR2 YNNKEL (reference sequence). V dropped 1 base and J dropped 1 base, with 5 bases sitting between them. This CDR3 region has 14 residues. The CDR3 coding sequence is TGTGCCAGCAGCCAAGGTCACAGCAATCAGCCCCAGCATTTT. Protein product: CASSQGHSNQPQHF.

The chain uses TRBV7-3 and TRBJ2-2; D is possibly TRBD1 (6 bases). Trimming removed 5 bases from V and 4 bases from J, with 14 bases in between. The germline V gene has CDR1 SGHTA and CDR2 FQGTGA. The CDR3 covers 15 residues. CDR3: CASSPETGITGELFF. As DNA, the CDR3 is TGTGCCAGCAGCCCTGAAACAGGGATCACCGGGGAGCTGTTTTTT. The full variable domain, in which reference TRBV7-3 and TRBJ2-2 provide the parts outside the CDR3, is GAGVSQTPSNKVTEKGKYVELRCDPISGHTALYWYRQSLGQGPEFLIYFQGTGAADDSGLPNDRFFAVRPEGSVSTLKIQRTERGDSAVYLCASSPETGITGELFFGEGSRLTVL.

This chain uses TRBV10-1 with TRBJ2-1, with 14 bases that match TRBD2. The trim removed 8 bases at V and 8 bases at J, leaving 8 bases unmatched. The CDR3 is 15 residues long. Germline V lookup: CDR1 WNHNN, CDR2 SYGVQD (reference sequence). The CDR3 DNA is TGCGCCAGCGCCGAGGGACTAGCGGGAGCGTATGAGCAGTTCTTC. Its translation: CASAEGLAGAYEQFF.

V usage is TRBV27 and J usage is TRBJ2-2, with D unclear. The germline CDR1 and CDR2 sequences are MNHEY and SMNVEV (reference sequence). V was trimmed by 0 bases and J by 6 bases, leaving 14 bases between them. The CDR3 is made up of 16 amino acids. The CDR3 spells CASSLSLASRAGELFF. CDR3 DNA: TGTGCCAGCAGTTTATCGTTGGCATCACGGGCCGGGGAGCTGTTTTTT.

CDR3 bases: TGTGCCAGCTCACCTCAAGGACAGGGGGCGTATGGCTACACCTTC. This translates into CASSPQGQGAYGYTF. J is TRBJ1-2 and V is TRBV18, with 11 bases identical to TRBD1. Germline V gene sequence: CDR1 KGHSH, CDR2 LQKENI. The CDR3 is 15 amino acids. V was pared by 3 bases and J by 5 bases, with 5 bases of the junction left unmatched.

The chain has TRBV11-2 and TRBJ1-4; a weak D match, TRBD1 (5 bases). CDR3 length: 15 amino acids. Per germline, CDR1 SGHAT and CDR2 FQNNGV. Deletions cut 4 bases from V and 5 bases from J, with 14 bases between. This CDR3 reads CASSWGGSYNEKLFF. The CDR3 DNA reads TGTGCCAGCAGCTGGGGCGGGTCGTACAATGAAAAACTGTTTTTT.

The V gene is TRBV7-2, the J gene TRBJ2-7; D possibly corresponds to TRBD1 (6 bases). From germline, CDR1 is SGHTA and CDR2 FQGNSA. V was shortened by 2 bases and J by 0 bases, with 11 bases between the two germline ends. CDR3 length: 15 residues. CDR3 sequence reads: CASSLNRGSSYEQYF. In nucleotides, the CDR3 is TGTGCCAGCAGCTTAAATAGGGGGAGCTCCTACGAGCAGTACTTC.